The clone carrying this T cell receptor (beta chain) was observed a handful of times. Antigen unknown. This entry belongs to a study of T cell repertoires in cytomegalovirus infection. The wider study: Both CMV infection and a matching HLA type were indicated by public TCR beta signatures. Whole-study findings and limits: Predominance within the ex vivo response was attributable to HLA-C-restricted CMV-specific TCR beta clonotypes.

Germline V lookup: CDR1 SGHTA, CDR2 FQGTGA. This CDR3 has 15 amino acids. The V end was cut by 5 bases, the J end by 3 bases, with 15 bases between. TCRdb analysed the reads with MiXCR anew, one entry per CDR3 protein. The data contain some 300,000 distinct CDR3 sequences, roughly 13% of them singletons. This receptor was identified in a human donor in good health (CMV status not recorded). Some clones in this sample may be carry-over from other donors' samples. Material for sequencing was PBMCs. The chain employs TRBV7-3 and TRBJ2-3; D is perhaps TRBD1 or TRBD2 (5 bases each). The CDR3 spells CASSPGPYQTDTQYF. The DNA of the CDR3 is TGTGCCAGCAGCCCGGGACCGTACCAGACAGATACGCAGTATTTT.